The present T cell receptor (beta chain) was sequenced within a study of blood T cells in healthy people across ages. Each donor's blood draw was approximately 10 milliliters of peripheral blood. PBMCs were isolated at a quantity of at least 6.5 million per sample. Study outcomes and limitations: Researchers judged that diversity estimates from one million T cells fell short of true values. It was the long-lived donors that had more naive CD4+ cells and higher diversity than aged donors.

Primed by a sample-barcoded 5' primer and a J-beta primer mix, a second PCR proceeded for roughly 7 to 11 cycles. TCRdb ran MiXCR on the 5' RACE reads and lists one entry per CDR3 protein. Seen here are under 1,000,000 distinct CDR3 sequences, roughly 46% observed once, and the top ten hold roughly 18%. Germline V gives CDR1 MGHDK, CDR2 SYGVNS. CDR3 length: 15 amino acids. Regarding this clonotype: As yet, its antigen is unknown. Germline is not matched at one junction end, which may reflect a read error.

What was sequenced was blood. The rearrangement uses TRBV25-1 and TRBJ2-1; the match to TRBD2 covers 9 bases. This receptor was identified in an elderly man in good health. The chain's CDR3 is CASSEYKAGGNEQFF. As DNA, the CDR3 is TGTGCTAGCAGTGAATATAAGGCGGGGGGGAATGAGCAGTTCTTC.